These 3 T cell receptor beta chains were sequenced from one sample in a study of T cell responses to AZD1222 COVID-19 vaccine. Profiled with immunoSEQ multiplex PCR; TCRdb holds only in-frame clones, not every one. The sample holds about 88,000 clones, approximately 90% seen once. Sequenced material: peripheral blood, taken 28 days after the second AZD1222 dose. The receptors shown here come from an adult who received the AZD1222 COVID-19 vaccine.

This clone has just one count. The chain employs TRBV7-9 and TRBJ2-7; D possibly uses TRBD1 or TRBD2 (6 bases each). Germline loops: CDR1 SEHNR, CDR2 FQNEAQ (reference sequence). CDR3 length: 14 residues. The ends were cut back, 5 bases at V and 3 bases at J, with 14 bases in the middle. The CDR3 here is CASSRLGGGYEQYF. The CDR3 DNA reads TGTGCCAGCAGCCGGCTGGGGGGCGGCTACGAGCAGTACTTC.

The chain carries TRBV15 and TRBJ1-1, with TRBD1 identical over 8 bases. The CDR3 extends over 15 amino acids. V shed 2 bases, J shed 0 bases, and the junction held 2 bases outside the gene matches. The V gene's germline CDR1 is LNHNV and CDR2 YYDKDF (reference sequence). CDR3 nucleotide sequence: TGTGCCACCAGCAGACAGGGGGCTATGAACACTGAAGCTTTCTTT. As protein: CATSRQGAMNTEAFF.

The chain uses TRBV5-1 and TRBJ2-1, with D possibly being TRBD2 (5 bases). There are 14 residues in the CDR3. Germline CDR1 and CDR2: SGHRS and YFSETQ. Trimming removed 0 bases at V and 7 bases at J, with 11 bases between. The CDR3 DNA reads TGCGCCAGCAGCTTGGAGTTAGCGCGGAATGAGCAGTTCTTC. It codes for CASSLELARNEQFF.